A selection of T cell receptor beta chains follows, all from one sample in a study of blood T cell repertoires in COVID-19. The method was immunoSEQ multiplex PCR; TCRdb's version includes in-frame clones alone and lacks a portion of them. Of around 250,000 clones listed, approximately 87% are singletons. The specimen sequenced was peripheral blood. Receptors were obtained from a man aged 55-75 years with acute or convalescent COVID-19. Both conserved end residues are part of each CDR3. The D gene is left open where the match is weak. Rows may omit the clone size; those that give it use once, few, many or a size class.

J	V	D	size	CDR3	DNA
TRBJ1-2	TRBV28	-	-	CASSASSPYYTF	TGTGCCAGCAGCGCCTCCTCCCCCTACTACACCTTC
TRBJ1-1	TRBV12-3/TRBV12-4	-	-	CASSFPDGEAFF	TGTGCCAGCAGTTTCCCCGACGGGGAAGCTTTCTTT
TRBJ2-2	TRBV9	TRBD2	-	CASSVSLAGAGRLGAGELFF	TGTGCCAGCAGCGTTTCGCTAGCGGGAGCGGGCCGCTTAGGTGCGGGGGAGCTGTTTTTT
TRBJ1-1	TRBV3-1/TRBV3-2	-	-	CASSQGGGLMNTEAFF	TGTGCCAGCAGCCAAGGAGGAGGACTCATGAACACTGAAGCTTTCTTT
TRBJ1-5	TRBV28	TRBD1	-	CASIDSGTAVQPQHF	TGTGCCAGCATAGATTCCGGGACAGCGGTCCAGCCCCAGCATTTT
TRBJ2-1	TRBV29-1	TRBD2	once	CSPSLAGNEQFF	TGCAGCCCCTCCCTAGCGGGAAATGAGCAGTTCTTC
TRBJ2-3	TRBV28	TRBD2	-	CASSPPAGGRTDTQYF	TGTGCCAGCAGTCCCCCCGCGGGAGGCCGCACAGATACGCAGTATTTT
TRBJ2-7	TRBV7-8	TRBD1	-	CASSLAGTGYEQYF	TGTGCCAGCAGCTTAGCCGGGACAGGCTACGAGCAGTACTTC
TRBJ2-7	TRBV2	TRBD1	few	CASRGDRGLGGEQYF	TGTGCCAGCAGAGGGGACAGGGGATTGGGGGGAGAGCAGTACTTC
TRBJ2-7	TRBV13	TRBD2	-	CASSSGLAGAEQYF	TGTGCCAGCAGCTCAGGACTAGCGGGGGCCGAGCAGTACTTC
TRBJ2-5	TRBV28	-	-	CASSLSGFETQYF	TGTGCCAGCAGTTTATCGGGGTTTGAGACCCAGTACTTC
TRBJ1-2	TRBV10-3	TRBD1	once	CAISEDRGEYYYGYTF	TGTGCCATCAGTGAAGACAGGGGGGAGTATTACTATGGCTACACCTTC
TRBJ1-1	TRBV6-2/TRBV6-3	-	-	CASSYSITGLPTEAFF	TGTGCCAGCAGTTACTCGATCACAGGTTTACCCACTGAAGCTTTCTTT
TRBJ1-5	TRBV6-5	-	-	CASSLQGKGNQPQHF	TGTGCCAGCAGTCTACAGGGTAAGGGCAATCAGCCCCAGCATTTT
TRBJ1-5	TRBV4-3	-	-	CASSQDPGGAGNQPQHF	TGCGCCAGCAGCCAAGACCCAGGAGGGGCAGGCAATCAGCCCCAGCATTTT
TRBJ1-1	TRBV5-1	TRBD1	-	CASNPTGANTEAFF	TGCGCCAGCAACCCGACAGGGGCGAACACTGAAGCTTTCTTT
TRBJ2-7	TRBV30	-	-	CAWSVRDNSYEQYF	TGTGCCTGGAGTGTAAGGGACAACTCCTACGAGCAGTACTTC
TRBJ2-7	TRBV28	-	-	CASSPRPNHYEQYF	TGTGCCAGCAGTCCTAGACCGAATCACTACGAGCAGTACTTC
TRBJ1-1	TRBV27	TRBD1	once	CASSILSGTGVSEAFF	TGTGCCAGCAGTATTCTCTCCGGGACAGGGGTGTCTGAAGCTTTCTTT
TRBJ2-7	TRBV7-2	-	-	CASRPFRDNSYEQYF	TGTGCCAGCAGACCTTTCCGGGACAACTCCTACGAGCAGTACTTC
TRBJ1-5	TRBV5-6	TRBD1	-	CASSFGTGLNQPQHF	TGTGCCAGCAGCTTCGGGACAGGACTTAATCAGCCCCAGCATTTT
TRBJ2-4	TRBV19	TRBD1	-	CASSASDRGIAKNIQYF	TGTGCCAGTAGTGCCTCGGACAGGGGGATAGCCAAAAACATTCAGTACTTC
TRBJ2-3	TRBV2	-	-	CASRGVGVSSTDTQYF	TGTGCCAGCAGGGGCGTGGGTGTTTCTAGCACAGATACGCAGTATTTT
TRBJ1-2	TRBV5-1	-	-	CASSLGDYGYTF	TGCGCCAGCAGCTTGGGCGATTATGGCTACACCTTC